Sequencing of this T cell receptor (beta chain) was carried out in a study of blood T cell repertoires in COVID-19. This clone was counted once. Germline CDR1 SGHTA, CDR2 FQGNSA. V was cut by 0 bases and J by 5 bases, with 15 bases left in between. The CDR3 sequence is 16 residues long. Sequencing was performed with immunoSEQ multiplex PCR; in TCRdb, only in-frame clones are kept and a portion is missing. The profile shows about 250,000 clones, around 88% of them singletons. Specimen: peripheral blood. This receptor was obtained from a man younger than 45 with acute or convalescent COVID-19. The rearrangement joins TRBV7-2 to TRBJ2-3, with D tentatively TRBD1 (6 bases). CDR3 sequence (DNA): TGTGCCAGCAGCTTAGCGGGGGCCGGTCTGCAAGATACGCAGTATTTT. Translated, it gives CASSLAGAGLQDTQYF.